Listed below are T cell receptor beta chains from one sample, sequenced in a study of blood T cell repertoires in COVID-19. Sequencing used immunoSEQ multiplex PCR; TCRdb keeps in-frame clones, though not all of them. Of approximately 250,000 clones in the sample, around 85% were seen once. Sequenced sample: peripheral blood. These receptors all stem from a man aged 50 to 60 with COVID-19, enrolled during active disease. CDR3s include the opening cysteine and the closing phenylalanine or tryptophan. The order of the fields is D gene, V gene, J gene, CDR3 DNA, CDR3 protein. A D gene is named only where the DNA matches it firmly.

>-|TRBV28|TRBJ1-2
TGTGCCAGCAGTCTGGGAAGGGGTTACTATGGCTACACCTTC
CASSLGRGYYGYTF
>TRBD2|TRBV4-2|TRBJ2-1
TGTGCCAGCAGCCAAGGGGGGACTAGCGGGAACGACAATGAGCAGTTCTTC
CASSQGGTSGNDNEQFF
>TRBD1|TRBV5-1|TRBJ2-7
TGCGCCAGCAGCCCGGGACAGGGCCCTCCTCGGCAGTACTTC
CASSPGQGPPRQYF
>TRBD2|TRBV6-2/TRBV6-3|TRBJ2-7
TGTGCCAGCAGTACAACTAGCGTAGTCTACGAGCAGTACTTC
CASSTTSVVYEQYF
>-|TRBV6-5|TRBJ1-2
TGTGCCAGCAGTTACAACACCCAAACCTATGGCTACACCTTC
CASSYNTQTYGYTF
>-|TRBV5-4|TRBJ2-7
TGTGCCAGCAGCTTTTGGGGGGTCTCCTACGAGCAGTACTTC
CASSFWGVSYEQYF
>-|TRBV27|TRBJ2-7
TGTGCCAGCAGTTTAGGACAGTCCTACGAGCAGTACTTC
CASSLGQSYEQYF
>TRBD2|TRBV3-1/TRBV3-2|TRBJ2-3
TGTGCCAGCAGCCAAGATGGGACTAGCCTCCTCGCTAGCACAGATACGCAGTATTTT
CASSQDGTSLLASTDTQYF
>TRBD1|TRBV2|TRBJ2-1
TGTGCCAGCAGTGTGGGACAGGGAAATGAGCAGTTCTTC
CASSVGQGNEQFF
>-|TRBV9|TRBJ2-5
TGTGCCAGCAGCGTAGGAGGGCGGGAGACCCAGTACTTC
CASSVGGRETQYF
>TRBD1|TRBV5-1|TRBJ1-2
TGCGCCAGCAGCTTGGAACTACAGGGGGATGGCTACACCTTC
CASSLELQGDGYTF
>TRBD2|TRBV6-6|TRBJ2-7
TGTGCCAGCACCGGTAGAGCGGGATGGGAGCAGTACTTC
CASTGRAGWEQYF